The TCR beta chain described here comes from a study of control samples from healthy donors and cancer patients. Clones were read by immunoSEQ multiplex PCR, and TCRdb kept only the in-frame ones, dropping some. Of approximately 46,000 clones detected, around 90% appear once; the ten largest clones hold roughly 0.8%. The germline V gene has CDR1 MNHEY and CDR2 SVGAGI. V lost 7 bases, J lost 4 bases, and 17 bases lay in between. The CDR3 sequence is 15 residues long. The origin of this receptor is a man under 40 with colorectal cancer. Sequencing was performed on PBMCs. The chain combines TRBV6-5 with TRBJ2-1; D is unclear. CDR3 residues: CASTGNKPLYNEQFF. The CDR3, as DNA: TGTGCCAGCACTGGGAACAAACCCCTATACAATGAGCAGTTCTTC.